The 11 T cell receptor beta chains given below trace back to one sample, sequenced in a study of T cell responses to AZD1222 COVID-19 vaccine. TCRdb's table, derived via immunoSEQ multiplex PCR, lists solely in-frame clones and lacks some. The sample carries some 120,000 clones, approximately 83% recorded once. Sequencing was performed on peripheral blood, taken on day 0 of AZD1222 vaccination. Every receptor here comes from an adult in good health.

This sequence joins TRBV7-9 and TRBJ2-5; D not resolved. The CDR3 contains 13 residues. CDR1 SEHNR and CDR2 FQNEAQ come from the germline V gene (reference sequence). V dropped 5 bases and J dropped 3 bases, with 10 bases sitting between them. The CDR3 nucleotides are TGTGCCAGCAGCCCAACCAGAGAAGAGACCCAGTACTTC. Its translation is CASSPTREETQYF.

The V gene is TRBV18, the J gene TRBJ2-7; tentative D call: TRBD2 (6 bases). V was pared by 5 bases and J by 3 bases, with 17 bases between. Per the germline V gene, CDR1 is KGHSH and CDR2 is LQKENI. CDR3 length: 15 amino acids. The CDR3 loop reads CASSASLARFYEQYF. CDR3 coding DNA: TGTGCCAGCTCAGCCTCGCTAGCGAGATTCTACGAGCAGTACTTC.

This chain joins TRBV28 and TRBJ2-1, with 13 bases matching TRBD2. This CDR3 region has 15 residues. V dropped 6 bases and J dropped 7; count of bases not matched to a gene: 6. Germline V gene data show CDR1 as MDHEN and CDR2 as SYDVKM. CDR3 in DNA: TGTGCCAGCAGAACTAGCGGGGGGGCTATAAATGAGCAGTTCTTC. It codes for CASRTSGGAINEQFF.

The gene calls are TRBV5-1 and TRBJ2-1; 7 nucleotides match TRBD1. The CDR3 sequence is 14 residues long. Germline values: CDR1 SGHRS, CDR2 YFSETQ. Germline trimming cut 2 bases from V and 6 bases from J; bases unmatched to any gene: 5. DNA for the CDR3: TGCGCCAGCAGCTTTCCATCAGGGGGCAATGAGCAGTTCTTC. This gives the protein CASSFPSGGNEQFF.

The chain is built from TRBV3-1 (or the pseudogene TRBV3-2) and TRBJ1-1; D possibly corresponds to TRBD1 (5 bases). CDR1 and CDR2 (germline): LGHDT, YNNKEL (reference sequence). The CDR3 runs to 15 residues. V lost 1 base to trimming and J lost 8 bases, with 17 bases between them. CDR3 in DNA: TGTGCCAGCAGCCAAGTTTTATCCGCGGCAGGGGAAGCTTTCTTT. It is translated as CASSQVLSAAGEAFF.

This chain links TRBV9 with TRBJ2-7; 9 nucleotides align to TRBD2. Germline CDR1 SGDLS, CDR2 YYNGEE. Losses at the gene ends were 0 bases for V and 5 bases for J; bases not matched to a gene: 6. This CDR3 has 15 residues. The CDR3 is CASSVGDSGRNEQYF. CDR3 sequence (DNA): TGTGCCAGCAGCGTAGGGGATAGCGGGAGAAACGAGCAGTACTTC.

The V call is TRBV5-1, the J call TRBJ2-7, with D hard to call. The V end was cut by 4 bases, the J end by 2 bases, with 10 bases between. Germline V gene data show CDR1 as SGHRS and CDR2 as YFSETQ. There are 13 residues in the CDR3. The CDR3 sequence is CASSPDRPYEQYF. The CDR3 nucleotides are TGCGCCAGCAGCCCGGACCGCCCCTACGAGCAGTACTTC.

The rearrangement joins TRBV5-1 to TRBJ2-3, with D perhaps matching TRBD2 (6 bases). Per the germline V gene, CDR1 is SGHRS and CDR2 is YFSETQ. The ends were cut back, 2 bases at V and 2 bases at J, with 15 bases in the middle. The CDR3 is 16 residues long. The chain's CDR3 is CASSLQEAGTTDTQYF. The CDR3, as DNA: TGCGCCAGCAGCTTACAAGAGGCGGGGACCACAGATACGCAGTATTTT.

This sequence joins TRBV5-4 and TRBJ1-2, with D possibly being TRBD1 (5 bases). Per the germline V gene, CDR1 is SGHNT and CDR2 is YYREEE (reference sequence). The CDR3 consists of 15 residues. The V end lost 0 bases, the J end lost 0 bases, and 9 bases lay between the germline ends. CDR3 residues: CASSLGGDTNYGYTF. The CDR3 DNA reads TGTGCCAGCAGCTTGGGGGGGGATACTAACTATGGCTACACCTTC.

The rearrangement links TRBV5-5 to TRBJ1-1; 7 bases are shared with TRBD1. The CDR3 length is 14 residues. J lost 1 base, V lost 2 bases, and 2 bases had no gene match. Per germline, CDR1 SGHKS and CDR2 YYEKEE (reference sequence). The CDR3: CASSLGTANTEAFF. The CDR3, as DNA: TGTGCCAGCAGCTTAGGGACAGCGAACACTGAAGCTTTCTTT. Based on the CDR3 plus reference TRBV5-5 and TRBJ1-1, the full variable domain is DAGVTQSPTHLIKTRGQQVTLRCSPISGHKSVSWYQQVLGQGPQFIFQYYEKEERGRGNFPDRFSARQFPNYSSELNVNALLLGDSALYLCASSLGTANTEAFFGQGTRLTVV.

This chain uses TRBV18 with TRBJ1-1; D perhaps matches TRBD1 (5 bases). V lost 0 bases and J 6 bases, leaving 20 bases between the germline ends. The CDR3 length is 17 residues. The V gene's germline CDR1 is KGHSH and CDR2 LQKENI. The CDR3 DNA is TGTGCCAGCTCACCACCGGACCGCCGGGATCTACAGGCTGAAGCTTTCTTT. Translated: CASSPPDRRDLQAEAFF. Combining the CDR3 with reference TRBV18 and TRBJ1-1 gives the whole variable domain NAGVMQNPRHLVRRRGQEARLRCSPMKGHSHVYWYRQLPEEGLKFMVYLQKENIIDESGMPKERFSAEFPKEGPSILRIQQVVRGDSAAYFCASSPPDRRDLQAEAFFGQGTRLTVV.